This section outlines one T cell receptor (beta chain) sequence together with its context. TCRdb's table, derived via immunoSEQ multiplex PCR, lists solely in-frame clones and lacks some. This sample has around 200,000 clones, with approximately 83% found just once. The data were taken from a study of blood T cell repertoires in COVID-19. Germline V gene lookup returns CDR1 LGHNT and CDR2 FRNRAP. V was shortened by 2 bases and J by 4 bases, with 11 bases between the two germline ends. This CDR3 is built from 14 residues. Sequences were obtained from peripheral blood. The chain couples TRBV12-5 to TRBJ1-2; maybe TRBD1 (5 bases). The TCR was taken from a human donor with active or convalescent COVID-19. The donor label of this sample is uncertain. CDR3 coding DNA: TGTGCTAGTGGTTTGATATCAGGGCTCTATGGCTACACCTTC. This sequence encodes CASGLISGLYGYTF.